Shown below are 27 T cell receptor beta chains from a single sample sequenced in a study of cytomegalovirus exposure and HLA in healthy donors (dated by TCRdb to between 2016 and 2019). The library relied on the immunoSEQ multiplex PCR assay. A mixture of 60 forward primers for TCR Vbeta segments and 13 reverse primers for TCR Jbeta segments was used in the multiplex PCR. The source is immuneACCESS, and TCRdb retained only in-frame sequences with V and J called. Part of the clones is not carried over; for the studies checked, unresolved V genes explain less than half of this, and the remainder is unexplained. This sample is represented by 80,000 to 100,000 clones; about four fifths of them were singletons. The ten largest account for around 3.6% of the sample. Sequenced input: PBMCs. These TCRs come from a female donor in good health and CMV-seropositive.

The chain combines TRBV6-5 with TRBJ2-7; D remains unclear. Germline V gives CDR1 MNHEY, CDR2 SVGAGI. CDR3 length: 14 amino acids. Trimming left V 6 bases short and J 0 bases short, with 12 bases between. The CDR3 sequence: CASSPLGGSYEQYF. The CDR3 nucleotides read TGTGCCAGCAGCCCCCTCGGCGGCTCCTACGAGCAGTACTTC.

Turning to this clone: The CDR3 carries no conserved terminal phenylalanine or tryptophan, so it likely arises from a read error. The DNA is omitted, as the CDR3 cannot be located on it reliably, and the CDR3 follows TCRdb's listing. This chain connects TRBV6-4 to TRBJ1-2; TRBD1 is the table's D call and was not checked against the DNA. The CDR3 numbers 11 amino acids, ends counted. Germline loops: CDR1 MRHNA, CDR2 SNTAGT. CDR3 sequence: CASTYKTENCV.

The chain carries TRBV27 and TRBJ2-7, with 9 bases lining up with TRBD2. CDR1 and CDR2 from the germline V gene are MNHEY and SMNVEV (reference sequence). V trimming: 4 bases; J trimming: 0 bases; junction bases outside the gene matches: 10. The CDR3 runs to 17 residues. As DNA, the CDR3 is TGTGCCAGCAGTTCGACTCGACTAGCGGACAGCTCCTACGAGCAGTACTTC. It codes for CASSSTRLADSSYEQYF.

V is TRBV10-2 and J is TRBJ2-7; D not certain. Per the germline V gene, CDR1 is WSHSY and CDR2 is SAAADI. The CDR3 is 16 amino acids. The germline V and J ends were trimmed by 1 base and 9 bases, with 22 bases remaining between them. Written as DNA, the CDR3 is TGCGCCAGCAGTGAGTTTACCCCTCCGGTCAGTTGCGGGCAGTACTTC. Encoded protein: CASSEFTPPVSCGQYF.

The count of this clone is one. DNA for the CDR3: TGTGCCATCTCAGTGAATGGGGGGACAGTTCCTAAGGATGAGCAGTTCTTC. Amino acids: CAISVNGGTVPKDEQFF. J is TRBJ2-1 and V is TRBV2; possible D gene TRBD1, 7 bases. V shed 10 bases and J shed 8 bases, with 30 bases lying between them. This CDR3 has 17 amino acids. Germline V lookup: CDR1 SNHLY, CDR2 FYNNEI. The full variable domain, rest sourced from reference TRBV2 and TRBJ2-1, is EPEVTQTPSHQVTQMGQEVILRCVPISNHLYFYWYRQILGQKVEFLVSFYNNEISEKSEIFDDQFSVERPDGSNFTLKIRSTKLEDSAMYFCAISVNGGTVPKDEQFFGPGTRLTVL.

The rearrangement uses TRBV10-2 and TRBJ2-7, with TRBD1 matching 7 bases. Losses at the gene ends were 1 base for V and 4 bases for J; bases not matched to a gene: 7. The CDR3 has 15 residues. Germline CDR1 and CDR2: WSHSY and SAAADI. CDR3 amino acids: CASSELQGCCYEQYF. CDR3 DNA sequence: TGCGCCAGCAGTGAGTTACAGGGGTGTTGTTACGAGCAGTACTTC.

This clone was counted once. The CDR3 protein is CASSHFGGMGNTEAFF. In nucleotides, the CDR3 is TGTGCCAGCAGCCATTTCGGGGGGATGGGGAACACTGAAGCTTTCTTT. The chain combines TRBV9 with TRBJ1-1, with D perhaps TRBD1 (5 bases). Germline CDR1 and CDR2: SGDLS and YYNGEE. The CDR3 spans 16 residues. The V gene lost 4 bases and the J gene lost 1 base, with 17 bases spanning the gap.

The CDR3 DNA reads TGCGCCAGCAGCTTGGGGGGGGTGACCAATCAGCCCCAGCATTTT. It is translated as CASSLGGVTNQPQHF. V gene TRBV5-1 combines with J gene TRBJ1-5, with a possible D match to TRBD1 (5 bases). Germline V gives CDR1 SGHRS, CDR2 YFSETQ. Trimming left V 0 bases short and J 3 bases short, with 10 bases between. CDR3 length: 15 residues.

V gene TRBV5-6 combines with J gene TRBJ2-7; 9 bases agree with TRBD1. Germline CDR1 reads SGHDT; CDR2 reads YYEEEE. The CDR3 is made up of 15 amino acids. V lost 3 bases, J lost 3 bases, and 7 bases stayed unmatched. The CDR3, as DNA: TGTGCCAGCAGCTCTCCGGGACAGGGCCGCTACGAGCAGTACTTC. Protein: CASSSPGQGRYEQYF.

The J gene is TRBJ2-7, the V gene TRBV5-1, with 12 bases identical to TRBD2. Germline values: CDR1 SGHRS, CDR2 YFSETQ. This CDR3 comprises 14 residues. With V trimmed by 3 bases and J by 5 bases, 3 bases remained unmatched. The CDR3: CASSSTSGSNEQYF. The CDR3 DNA reads as TGCGCCAGCAGCTCGACTAGCGGGAGCAACGAGCAGTACTTC.

This clone was seen just once. V is TRBV7-2 and J is TRBJ2-7; 14 positions match TRBD2. The V and J ends lost 4 bases and 4 bases, in that order; junction bases with no gene match: 6. CDR3 length equals 16 residues. Per the germline V gene, CDR1 is SGHTA and CDR2 is FQGNSA. DNA of the CDR3: TGTGCCAGCAGCTATGAAGGGACTAGCGGGGGATACGAGCAGTACTTC. This translates into CASSYEGTSGGYEQYF.

The J gene is TRBJ2-7, the V gene TRBV7-9; 8 bases are a match to TRBD1. Unmatched junction bases numbered 5, after V lost 2 bases and J lost 2 bases. CDR3 size: 15 residues. The germline CDR1 and CDR2 sequences are SEHNR and FQNEAQ (reference sequence). The CDR3 sequence: CASSLMRDRTYEQYF. The CDR3, as DNA: TGTGCCAGCAGCTTAATGAGGGACAGGACCTACGAGCAGTACTTC.

CDR3 region: CAIRGQDRGETQYF. The DNA for the CDR3 is TGTGCCATCAGAGGTCAAGACAGGGGGGAGACCCAGTACTTC. This chain joins TRBV10-3 and TRBJ2-5; 9 nucleotides match TRBD1. Trimming at V came to 6 bases and at J to 5 bases, leaving 7 bases not matched to a gene. Germline CDR1 reads ENHRY; CDR2 reads SYGVKD. The CDR3 spans 14 residues.

This clone was detected once. CDR3: CASSPRGLPPEQYF. The DNA of the CDR3 is TGTGCCAGCAGCCCTAGAGGGCTCCCACCGGAGCAGTACTTC. The chain joins TRBV9 to TRBJ2-7; tentative D call: TRBD2 (5 bases). Germline V gives CDR1 SGDLS, CDR2 YYNGEE. The length of the CDR3 is 14 residues. Trimming cost V 4 bases and J 7 bases, with 18 bases left between them.

In DNA form, the CDR3 reads TGTGCCAGCAGGCCGCCGGGACAGGGGAATGAAAAACTGTTTTTT. The encoded protein is CASRPPGQGNEKLFF. The rearrangement uses TRBV28 and TRBJ1-4; 10 bases agree with TRBD1. V lost 6 bases to trimming and J lost 5 bases; unmatched junction nucleotides: 6. This CDR3 comprises 15 residues. Germline V lookup: CDR1 MDHEN, CDR2 SYDVKM.

The V and J genes are TRBV12-2 and TRBJ1-1; the listed D gene, TRBD1, was not tested against the DNA. TRBV12-2 is flagged as a pseudogene. The CDR3 sequence is 18 residues long. CDR3 bases: TGTGCAAGTCGACGACCGACCCGGGACAGCGACATGAACACTGAAGCTTTCTTT. This gives the protein CASRRPTRDSDMNTEAFF.

CDR3 DNA: TGTGCCAGCAGTTACGACAGGGGGGCAACTAATGAAAAACTGTTTTTT. Translated, it gives CASSYDRGATNEKLFF. The chain combines TRBV6-6 with TRBJ1-4; TRBD1 aligns across 9 bases. V lost 2 bases, J lost 0 bases, and 1 base stayed unmatched. Per germline, CDR1 MNHNY and CDR2 SVGAGI (reference sequence). This CDR3 spans 16 amino acids.

The chain recombines TRBV4-1 with TRBJ1-2; 11 bases line up with TRBD1. J was trimmed by 1 base and V by 0 bases; bases with no gene match: 4. CDR3 length equals 17 residues. Germline CDR1 and CDR2: MGHRA and YSYEKL. CDR3 in DNA: TGCGCCAGCAGCCAAGAGTGGACAGGGGGCATTAACTATGGCTACACCTTC. This gives the protein CASSQEWTGGINYGYTF.

The rearrangement uses TRBV7-2 and TRBJ2-1, with 7 bases fitting TRBD2. Germline CDR1 is SGHTA and CDR2 is FQGNSA. V shed 5 bases, J shed 7 bases, and the junction held 5 bases outside the gene matches. This CDR3 is 13 amino acids long. The CDR3 bases are TGTGCCAGCAGCCTTGGGACTACAAATGAGCAGTTCTTC. It translates to CASSLGTTNEQFF.

This chain joins TRBV2 and TRBJ2-3, with D tentatively TRBD2 (5 bases). Trimming pared 11 bases from V and 3 bases from J, leaving 18 bases between. Germline V gene lookup returns CDR1 SNHLY and CDR2 FYNNEI. This CDR3 is built from 14 residues. This chain's CDR3 is CALLDSADTDTQYF. The CDR3, as DNA: TGTGCCCTCCTAGATAGCGCCGATACAGATACGCAGTATTTT.

J is TRBJ1-2 and V is TRBV7-9; weak D call: TRBD1 (5 bases). Between the trimmed V and J ends, which lost 2 bases and 4 bases, there was a span of 8 bases. This CDR3 spans 13 amino acids. Germline values: CDR1 SEHNR, CDR2 FQNEAQ (reference sequence). The CDR3 nucleotides read TGTGCCAGCAGCTTACTCGGGGGCTATGGCTACACCTTC. Residues: CASSLLGGYGYTF.

In nucleotides, the CDR3 is TGTGCCATCAGTGAGAGGGAAGGACAATCGTGTCCCCAGCATTTT. Translated: CAISEREGQSCPQHF. This chain connects TRBV10-3 to TRBJ1-5; a possible D gene is TRBD1 (5 bases). Germline V lookup: CDR1 ENHRY, CDR2 SYGVKD. With 2 bases removed from V and 10 bases from J, the gap between germline ends came to 18 bases. The CDR3 contains 15 residues.

J is TRBJ2-5 and V is TRBV5-1, with D maybe TRBD2 (7 bases). The CDR3 contains 15 residues. V lost 4 bases and J 5 bases, leaving 18 bases between the germline ends. Germline values: CDR1 SGHRS, CDR2 YFSETQ. CDR3 sequence reads: CASSAEGGAGETQYF. As DNA, the CDR3 is TGCGCCAGCAGCGCGGAGGGGGGGGCAGGGGAGACCCAGTACTTC.

The chain couples TRBV4-2 to TRBJ2-1, with TRBD2 as a possible D gene (6 bases). The germline V and J ends were trimmed by 1 base and 0 bases, with 10 bases remaining between them. This CDR3 has 16 residues. The germline gives CDR1 LGHNA, CDR2 YNFKEQ. CDR3 sequence: CASSQVAGSSYNEQFF. The DNA for the CDR3 is TGTGCCAGCAGCCAAGTCGCCGGGAGCTCCTACAATGAGCAGTTCTTC.

The chain carries TRBV9 and TRBJ1-2; D not resolved. There are 12 residues in the CDR3. With 4 bases removed from V and 12 bases from J, the gap between germline ends came to 16 bases. The germline CDR1 and CDR2 sequences are SGDLS and YYNGEE. The CDR3 coding sequence is TGTGCCAGCAGCCCTCACCCGGAGCTAGACACCTTC. This gives the protein CASSPHPELDTF.

The chain has TRBV6-5 and TRBJ2-5; D call uncertain. This CDR3 comprises 14 residues. In germline, CDR1 is MNHEY, CDR2 SVGAGI. V gave up 0 bases and J gave up 2 bases, with 7 bases separating them. CDR3 DNA: TGTGCCAGCAGTTACTCCGTAGTTCAAGAGACCCAGTACTTC. Its protein is CASSYSVVQETQYF.

CDR3 coding DNA: TGTGCCAGCAGCATCTCTAGCGGGGGGGTTAATGAGCAGTTCTTC. Its translation: CASSISSGGVNEQFF. The V gene is TRBV7-6, the J gene TRBJ2-1; 12 bases match TRBD2. The CDR3 is made up of 15 amino acids. The trim removed 5 bases at V and 7 bases at J, leaving 6 bases unmatched. Germline V gene sequence: CDR1 SGHVS, CDR2 FNYEAQ.